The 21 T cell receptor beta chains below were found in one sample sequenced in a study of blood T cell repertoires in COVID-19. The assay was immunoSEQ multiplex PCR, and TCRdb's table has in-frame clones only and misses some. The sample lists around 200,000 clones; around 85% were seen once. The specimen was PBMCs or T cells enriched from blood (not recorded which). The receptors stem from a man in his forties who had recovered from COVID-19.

CDR3 protein: CASSRTGRDEQFF. The CDR3 nucleotides are TGTGCCAGCAGTCGGACAGGGCGCGATGAGCAGTTCTTC. The chain employs TRBV27 and TRBJ2-1, with 8 bases matching TRBD1. CDR1 is MNHEY and CDR2 is SMNVEV in the germline V gene (reference sequence). The CDR3 has 13 residues. The junction had 5 bases not matched to a gene; V was cut back by 5 bases and J by 8 bases.

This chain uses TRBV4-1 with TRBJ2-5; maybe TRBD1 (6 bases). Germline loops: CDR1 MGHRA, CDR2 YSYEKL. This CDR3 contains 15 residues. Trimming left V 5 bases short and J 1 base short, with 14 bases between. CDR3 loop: CASSRDITGQETQYF. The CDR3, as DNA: TGCGCCAGCAGCAGGGACATTACGGGCCAAGAGACCCAGTACTTC.

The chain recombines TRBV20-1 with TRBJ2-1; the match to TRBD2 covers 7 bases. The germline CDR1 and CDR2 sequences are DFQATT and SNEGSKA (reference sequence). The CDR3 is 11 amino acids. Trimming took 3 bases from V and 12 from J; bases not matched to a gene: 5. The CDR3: CSASSPGGQFF. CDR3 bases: TGCAGTGCTAGTTCTCCGGGGGGGCAGTTCTTC.

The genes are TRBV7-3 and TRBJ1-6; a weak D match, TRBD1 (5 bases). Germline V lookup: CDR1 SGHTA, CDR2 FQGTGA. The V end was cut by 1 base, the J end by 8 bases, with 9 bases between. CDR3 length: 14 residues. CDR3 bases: TGTGCCAGCAGCTTAATGGGGGGAGATTCACCCCTCCACTTT. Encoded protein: CASSLMGGDSPLHF.

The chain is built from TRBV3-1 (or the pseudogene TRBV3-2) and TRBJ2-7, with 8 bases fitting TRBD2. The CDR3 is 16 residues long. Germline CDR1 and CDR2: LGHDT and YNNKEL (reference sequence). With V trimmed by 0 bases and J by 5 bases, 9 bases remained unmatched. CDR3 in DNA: TGTGCCAGCAGCCAAGATCGGTTCGCGGGAGGAGACGAGCAGTACTTC. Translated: CASSQDRFAGGDEQYF.

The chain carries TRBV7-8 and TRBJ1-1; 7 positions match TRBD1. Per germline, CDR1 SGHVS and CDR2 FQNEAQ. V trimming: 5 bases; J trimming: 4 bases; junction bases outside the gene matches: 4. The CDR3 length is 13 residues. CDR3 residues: CASSRDRATEAFF. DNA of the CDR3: TGTGCCAGCAGCCGTGACAGGGCCACTGAAGCTTTCTTT.

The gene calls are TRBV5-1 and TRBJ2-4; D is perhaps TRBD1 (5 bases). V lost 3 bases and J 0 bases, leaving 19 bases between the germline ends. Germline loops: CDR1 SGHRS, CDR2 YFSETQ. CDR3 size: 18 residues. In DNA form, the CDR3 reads TGCGCCAGCAGCTGGGGCCCGCAGGCACCTCTAGCCAAAAACATTCAGTACTTC. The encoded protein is CASSWGPQAPLAKNIQYF.

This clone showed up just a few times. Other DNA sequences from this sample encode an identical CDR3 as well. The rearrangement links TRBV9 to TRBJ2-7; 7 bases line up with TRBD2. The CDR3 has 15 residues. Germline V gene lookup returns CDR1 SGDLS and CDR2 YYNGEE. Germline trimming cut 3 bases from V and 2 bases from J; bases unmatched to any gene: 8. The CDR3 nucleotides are TGTGCCAGCAGCGCGGGGGGTCGGGGGACCTACGAGCAGTACTTC. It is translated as CASSAGGRGTYEQYF.

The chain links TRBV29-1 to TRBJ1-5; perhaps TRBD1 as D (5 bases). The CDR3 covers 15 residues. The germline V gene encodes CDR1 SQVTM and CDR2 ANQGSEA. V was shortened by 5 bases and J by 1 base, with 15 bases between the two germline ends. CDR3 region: CSVRLAGSSNQPQHF. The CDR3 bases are TGCAGCGTTCGCCTTGCAGGGTCGAGCAATCAGCCCCAGCATTTT.

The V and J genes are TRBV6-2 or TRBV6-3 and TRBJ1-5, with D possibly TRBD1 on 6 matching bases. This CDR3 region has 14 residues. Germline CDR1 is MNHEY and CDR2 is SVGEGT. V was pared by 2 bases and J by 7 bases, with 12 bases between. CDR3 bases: TGTGCCAGCAGTTACACAGGGTTTGGACAGCCCCAGCATTTT. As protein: CASSYTGFGQPQHF.

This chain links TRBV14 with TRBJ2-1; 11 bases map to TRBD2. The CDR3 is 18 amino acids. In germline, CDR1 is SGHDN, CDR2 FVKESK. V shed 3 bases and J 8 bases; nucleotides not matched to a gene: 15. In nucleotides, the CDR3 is TGTGCCAGCAGCCACTCCCCCTGGACGGCTAGCGGGGGGTATGAGCAGTTCTTC. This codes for CASSHSPWTASGGYEQFF.

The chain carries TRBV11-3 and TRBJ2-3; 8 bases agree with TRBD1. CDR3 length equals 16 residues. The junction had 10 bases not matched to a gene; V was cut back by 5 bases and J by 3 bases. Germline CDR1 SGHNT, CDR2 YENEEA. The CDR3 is CASSPGNRGTTDTQYF. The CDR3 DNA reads TGTGCCAGCAGCCCGGGGAACAGGGGGACGACAGATACGCAGTATTTT.

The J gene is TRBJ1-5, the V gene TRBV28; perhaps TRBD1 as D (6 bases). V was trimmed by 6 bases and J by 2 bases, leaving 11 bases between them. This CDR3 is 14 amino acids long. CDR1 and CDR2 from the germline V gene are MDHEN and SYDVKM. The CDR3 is CASRFEGGNQPQHF. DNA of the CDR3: TGTGCCAGCAGATTCGAGGGGGGCAATCAGCCCCAGCATTTT.

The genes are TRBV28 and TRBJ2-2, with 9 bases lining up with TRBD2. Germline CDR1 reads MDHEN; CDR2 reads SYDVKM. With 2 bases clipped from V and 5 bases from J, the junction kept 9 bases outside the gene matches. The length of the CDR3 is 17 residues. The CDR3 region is CASSLRRIAGDTGELFF. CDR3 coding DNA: TGTGCCAGCAGTTTACGCCGCATAGCGGGAGATACCGGGGAGCTGTTTTTT.

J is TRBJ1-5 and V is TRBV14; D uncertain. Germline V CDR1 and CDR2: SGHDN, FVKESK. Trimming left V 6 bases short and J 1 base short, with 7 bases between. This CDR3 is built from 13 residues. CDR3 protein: CASRETSNQPQHF. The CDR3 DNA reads TGTGCCAGCAGAGAAACAAGCAATCAGCCCCAGCATTTT.

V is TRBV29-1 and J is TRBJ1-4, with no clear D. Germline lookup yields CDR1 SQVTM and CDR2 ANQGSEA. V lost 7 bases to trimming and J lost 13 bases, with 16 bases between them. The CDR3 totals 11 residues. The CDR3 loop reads CSDRPQEGLFF. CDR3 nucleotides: TGCAGCGACCGACCTCAGGAGGGACTGTTTTTT.

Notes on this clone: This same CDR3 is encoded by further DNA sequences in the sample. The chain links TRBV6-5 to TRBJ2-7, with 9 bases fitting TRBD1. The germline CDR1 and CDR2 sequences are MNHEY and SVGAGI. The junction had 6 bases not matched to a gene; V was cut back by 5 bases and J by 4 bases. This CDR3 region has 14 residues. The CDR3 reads CASSPRTGVYEQYF. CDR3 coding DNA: TGTGCCAGCAGTCCTCGGACAGGGGTGTACGAGCAGTACTTC.

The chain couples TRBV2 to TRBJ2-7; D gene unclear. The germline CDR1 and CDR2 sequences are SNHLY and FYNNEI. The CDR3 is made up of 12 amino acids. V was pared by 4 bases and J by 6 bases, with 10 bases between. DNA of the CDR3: TGTGCCAGCAGTGCCGTAATGCGCGAGCAGTACTTC. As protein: CASSAVMREQYF.

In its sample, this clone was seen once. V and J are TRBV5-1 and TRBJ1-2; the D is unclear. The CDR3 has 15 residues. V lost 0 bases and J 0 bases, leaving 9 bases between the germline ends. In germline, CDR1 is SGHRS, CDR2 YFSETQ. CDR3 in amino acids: CASSLVAPANYGYTF. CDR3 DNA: TGCGCCAGCAGCTTGGTGGCACCCGCTAACTATGGCTACACCTTC.

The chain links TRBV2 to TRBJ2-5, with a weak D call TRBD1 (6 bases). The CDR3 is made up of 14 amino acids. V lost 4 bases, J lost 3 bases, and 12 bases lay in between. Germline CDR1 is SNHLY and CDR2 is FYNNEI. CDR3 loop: CASSVGGWEETQYF. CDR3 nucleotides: TGTGCCAGCAGTGTTGGGGGCTGGGAAGAGACCCAGTACTTC.

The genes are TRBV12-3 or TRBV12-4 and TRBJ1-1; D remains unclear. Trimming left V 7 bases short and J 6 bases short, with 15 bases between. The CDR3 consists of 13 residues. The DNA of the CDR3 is TGTGCCAGCACCCCCTGGGAGGGAGCTGAAGCTTTCTTT. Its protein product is CASTPWEGAEAFF.